These 12 T cell receptor beta chains originate from one sample sequenced in a study of blood T cell repertoires in COVID-19. The assay was immunoSEQ multiplex PCR, and TCRdb's table has in-frame clones only and misses some. The data show hundreds of thousands of clones, 70% to 90% seen once. The sample was PBMCs or T cells enriched from blood (not recorded which). All receptors derive from a woman aged 40 to 50 with acute COVID-19.

CDR3 protein: CASSRDRGDYGYTF. The CDR3 region has the DNA TGTGCCAGCAGCCGGGACAGGGGTGACTATGGCTACACCTTC. The chain uses TRBV13 and TRBJ1-2; 10 nucleotides match TRBD1. Germline trimming cut 5 bases from V and 3 bases from J; bases unmatched to any gene: 3. Per the germline V gene, CDR1 is PRHDT and CDR2 is FYEKMQ (reference sequence). This CDR3 has 14 residues. Full variable domain (missing parts from reference TRBV13 and TRBJ1-2): AAGVIQSPRHLIKEKRETATLKCYPIPRHDTVYWYQQGPGQDPQFLISFYEKMQSDKGSIPDRFSAQQFSDYHSELNMSSLELGDSALYFCASSRDRGDYGYTFGSGTRLTVV.

This clone showed up just once. The chain joins TRBV9 to TRBJ2-2, with a weak D call TRBD2 (5 bases). The CDR3 has 13 amino acids. Per germline, CDR1 SGDLS and CDR2 YYNGEE. V was trimmed by 0 bases and J by 5 bases, leaving 5 bases between them. The CDR3 reads CASSVGGTGELFF. The CDR3 bases are TGTGCCAGCAGCGTAGGCGGGACCGGGGAGCTGTTTTTT.

J is TRBJ2-2 and V is TRBV5-4; maybe TRBD1 (5 bases). Trimming shortened V by 1 base and J by 6 bases, and 7 bases separated the two germline ends. Germline CDR1 is SGHNT and CDR2 is YYREEE (reference sequence). There are 13 residues in the CDR3. The CDR3 spells CASSLSGPGELFF. CDR3 in DNA: TGTGCCAGCAGCTTGTCAGGGCCCGGGGAGCTGTTTTTT.

The chain links TRBV7-3 to TRBJ1-1; TRBD1 aligns across 8 bases. The CDR3 has 19 amino acids. The germline CDR1 and CDR2 sequences are SGHTA and FQGTGA. J was trimmed by 0 bases and V by 0 bases; bases with no gene match: 12. The CDR3 here is CASSLTWDRQGYMNTEAFF. For the CDR3, the DNA is TGTGCCAGCAGCTTAACCTGGGACAGGCAAGGATATATGAACACTGAAGCTTTCTTT.

V gene TRBV23-1 combines with J gene TRBJ2-7, with 14 bases identical to TRBD2. TRBV23-1 is an ORF, and what it does is uncertain. The CDR3 is 19 amino acids. V was pared by 4 bases and J by 0 bases, with 11 bases of the junction left unmatched. CDR3 sequence: CASSRGTSGSPPSSYEQYF. In DNA, the CDR3 is TGCGCCAGCAGTCGGGGGACTAGCGGGAGTCCTCCTAGCTCCTACGAGCAGTACTTC.

J is TRBJ2-1 and V is TRBV21-1; the table names TRBD1, a call not compared with the DNA. TRBV21-1 is listed as a pseudogene. The CDR3 has 16 residues. In DNA, the CDR3 is TGTGCCACCAACTCGAGGGGGCGCACCTCCTACAATGAGCAGTTCTTC. Its translation is CATNSRGRTSYNEQFF.

This rearrangement joins TRBV9 to TRBJ1-2; possibly TRBD1 for D (5 bases). V was shortened by 2 bases and J by 0 bases, with 17 bases between the two germline ends. The germline gives CDR1 SGDLS, CDR2 YYNGEE. The CDR3 is 17 amino acids. As DNA, the CDR3 is TGTGCCAGCAGCGTTCTCGACAGAAACTTAGCTAACTATGGCTACACCTTC. Protein: CASSVLDRNLANYGYTF. Complete variable domain (other parts from reference TRBV9 and TRBJ1-2): DSGVTQTPKHLITATGQRVTLRCSPRSGDLSVYWYQQSLDQGLQFLIQYYNGEERAKGNILERFSAQQFPDLHSELNLSSLELGDSALYFCASSVLDRNLANYGYTFGSGTRLTVV.

This chain joins TRBV18 and TRBJ1-5; 10 bases match TRBD1. CDR3 length: 15 residues. V was pared by 2 bases and J by 6 bases, with 4 bases of the junction left unmatched. In germline, CDR1 is KGHSH, CDR2 LQKENI. CDR3 sequence: CASSPRGQGTQPQHF. Written as DNA, the CDR3 is TGTGCCAGCTCACCAAGGGGACAGGGGACTCAGCCCCAGCATTTT.

This clone was observed a single time. The V and J genes are TRBV19 and TRBJ1-4; D is perhaps TRBD1 (5 bases). The CDR3 is 15 amino acids. Germline CDR1 is LNHDA and CDR2 is SQIVND (reference sequence). V was cut by 4 bases and J by 8 bases, with 17 bases left in between. CDR3 DNA sequence: TGTGCCAGTAGTAGGTCTTGGACACCGACGGAAAAACTGTTTTTT. This translates into CASSRSWTPTEKLFF.

The chain has TRBV2 and TRBJ1-6; perhaps TRBD1 as D (6 bases). V dropped 7 bases and J dropped 10 bases, with 14 bases sitting between them. Per germline, CDR1 SNHLY and CDR2 FYNNEI. The CDR3 is 13 residues long. Here the CDR3 DNA reads TGTGCCAGCAAGGGGGAGAGAGGGTCACCCCTCCACTTT. It is translated as CASKGERGSPLHF.

Here the CDR3 reads CASSLKFKGGDGYTF. As DNA, the CDR3 is TGTGCCAGCAGCCTCAAATTCAAAGGGGGGGATGGCTACACCTTC. The chain employs TRBV28 and TRBJ1-2; a possible D gene is TRBD1 (6 bases). Germline V lookup: CDR1 MDHEN, CDR2 SYDVKM. Trimming left V 6 bases short and J 6 bases short, with 20 bases between. The CDR3 contains 15 residues.

This clone was detected a few times. The rearrangement links TRBV5-1 to TRBJ2-7; 7 bases map to TRBD2. CDR3 length: 14 amino acids. V lost 0 bases, J lost 8 bases, and 8 bases stayed unmatched. Germline V lookup: CDR1 SGHRS, CDR2 YFSETQ. The CDR3 DNA reads TGCGCCAGCAGCTTGGACCGGGAGGCCACACAGCAGTACTTC. Encoded protein: CASSLDREATQQYF.